These 20 T cell receptor beta chains were sequenced from one sample in a study of T cells in localized non-small cell lung cancer. Sequencing used immunoSEQ multiplex PCR; TCRdb keeps in-frame clones, though not all of them. The profile shows roughly 30,000 clones, around 82% of them singletons. The sample in question was peripheral blood mononuclear cells, obtained before any cancer treatment. Source of these receptors: a man between 40 and 70 years old with stage III lung adenocarcinoma.

The chain uses TRBV5-4 and TRBJ2-5, with TRBD1 matching 9 bases. The germline V gene has CDR1 SGHNT and CDR2 YYREEE (reference sequence). After removal of 4 bases from V and 5 bases from J, the junction contained 6 bases not matched to a gene. The CDR3 is 14 residues long. CDR3 in amino acids: CASSQQGAAETQYF. The CDR3 DNA is TGTGCCAGCAGCCAACAGGGGGCTGCGGAGACCCAGTACTTC.

The V and J genes are TRBV18 and TRBJ1-2, with D hard to call. This CDR3 comprises 13 residues. Germline CDR1 is KGHSH and CDR2 is LQKENI. Trimming shortened V by 3 bases and J by 2 bases, and 7 bases separated the two germline ends. DNA for the CDR3: TGTGCCAGCTCACCCGACGGGAACTATGGCTACACCTTC. Translating gives CASSPDGNYGYTF. Variable domain in full (rest from reference TRBV18 and TRBJ1-2): NAGVMQNPRHLVRRRGQEARLRCSPMKGHSHVYWYRQLPEEGLKFMVYLQKENIIDESGMPKERFSAEFPKEGPSILRIQQVVRGDSAAYFCASSPDGNYGYTFGSGTRLTVV.

CDR3 bases: TGTGCCAGCAGGGACAGTTACCAAGAGACCCAGTACTTC. Translated, it gives CASRDSYQETQYF. V usage is TRBV27 and J usage is TRBJ2-5, with D possibly matching TRBD1 (6 bases). V was clipped by 6 bases and J by 0 bases, with 8 bases between them. Germline lookup yields CDR1 MNHEY and CDR2 SMNVEV (reference sequence). The CDR3 is 13 residues long.

The V call is TRBV7-2, the J call TRBJ2-6; a weak D match, TRBD1 (6 bases). The V end lost 5 bases, the J end lost 0 bases, and 14 bases lay between the germline ends. Germline V gives CDR1 SGHTA, CDR2 FQGNSA. The CDR3 has 17 amino acids. The CDR3 DNA is TGTGCCAGCAGCCCGCGGACAGCCTCCTCTGGGGCCAACGTCCTGACTTTC. This gives the protein CASSPRTASSGANVLTF.

This chain joins TRBV30 and TRBJ2-5; TRBD2 matches 8 bases. Germline-derived CDR1 and CDR2 are GTSNPN and SVGIG (reference sequence). The CDR3 totals 18 residues. Trimming cost V 0 bases and J 3 bases; bases outside gene matches: 15. The CDR3 region has the DNA TGTGCCTGGAGTGTAGTATGGGGAGCGGGAGAGAGGGAAGAGACCCAGTACTTC. This sequence encodes CAWSVVWGAGEREETQYF.

V usage is TRBV27 and J usage is TRBJ1-2; D ambiguous. The CDR3 runs to 14 residues. The germline gives CDR1 MNHEY, CDR2 SMNVEV (reference sequence). V dropped 4 bases and J dropped 2 bases, with 11 bases sitting between them. The CDR3 DNA sequence: TGTGCCAGCAGTTCTCTCCGGGCAAACTATGGCTACACCTTC. This sequence encodes CASSSLRANYGYTF.

The chain has TRBV4-2 and TRBJ1-1; D is unclear. The CDR3 consists of 13 residues. The V end lost 1 base, the J end lost 1 base, and 4 bases lay between the germline ends. Germline lookup yields CDR1 LGHNA and CDR2 YNFKEQ. The CDR3 region is CASSQVRNTEAFF. The CDR3 nucleotides read TGTGCCAGCAGCCAAGTGAGGAACACTGAAGCTTTCTTT.

The rearrangement links TRBV7-8 to TRBJ1-3, with 7 bases identical to TRBD1. The CDR3 consists of 16 residues. Germline trimming cut 2 bases from V and 2 bases from J; bases unmatched to any gene: 6. The germline V gene has CDR1 SGHVS and CDR2 FQNEAQ. The CDR3 DNA is TGTGCCAGCAGCTTAATCTCGACAGGGACTGGAAACACCATATATTTT. Protein: CASSLISTGTGNTIYF.

The rearrangement uses TRBV28 and TRBJ1-2, with 10 bases that match TRBD1. Losses at the gene ends were 6 bases for V and 6 bases for J; bases not matched to a gene: 10. This CDR3 spans 15 amino acids. Per the germline V gene, CDR1 is MDHEN and CDR2 is SYDVKM. The CDR3 region is CASRGNGQGGHGYTF. The CDR3 DNA follows: TGTGCCAGCAGAGGAAACGGACAGGGGGGTCATGGCTACACCTTC.

The chain uses TRBV6-5 and TRBJ2-5, with D perhaps TRBD1 or TRBD2 (5 bases each). With 2 bases removed from V and 4 bases from J, the gap between germline ends came to 17 bases. Germline loops: CDR1 MNHEY, CDR2 SVGAGI. There are 16 residues in the CDR3. The CDR3 here is CASSYGDGARGETQYF. CDR3 nucleotide sequence: TGTGCCAGCAGTTACGGGGACGGAGCCCGTGGAGAGACCCAGTACTTC.

This clone was detected once. V is TRBV7-2 and J is TRBJ2-1; 12 bases fit TRBD2. Germline CDR1 and CDR2: SGHTA and FQGNSA. V lost 0 bases and J lost 16; bases outside the gene matches: 13. The CDR3 totals 16 residues. DNA for the CDR3: TGTGCCAGCAGCTTAGCTACAGGGGAGACTAGCGGGAGCACTTTCTTC. Amino acids: CASSLATGETSGSTFF.

With respect to this clone: Mismatch with germline at one junction end may stem from a read error. In DNA form, the CDR3 reads TGTGCTAGCAGCTGGGGCCTGATTCGGTTCCCCTGCGAGCAGTACTTC. Amino acid sequence: CASSWGLIRFPCEQYF. V gene TRBV7-7 combines with J gene TRBJ2-7; D is perhaps TRBD1 (5 bases). The germline CDR1 and CDR2 sequences are SSHAT and FNYEAQ (reference sequence). This CDR3 is 16 amino acids long.

The chain carries TRBV6-5 and TRBJ1-5, with a weak D call TRBD1 (5 bases). Trimming left V 11 bases short and J 4 bases short, with 15 bases between. CDR3 length: 13 amino acids. CDR1 and CDR2 from the germline V gene are MNHEY and SVGAGI. In nucleotides, the CDR3 is TGTGCCGCGGGGCAAGGGATTAATCAGCCCCAGCATTTT. It yields the protein CAAGQGINQPQHF.

This chain links TRBV7-9 with TRBJ2-1; D is ambiguous. V lost 3 bases and J lost 2, with 11 bases in between. The CDR3 contains 15 residues. Germline V CDR1 and CDR2: SEHNR, FQNEAQ (reference sequence). The CDR3 sequence is CASSFIIETYNEQFF. The CDR3 region has the DNA TGTGCCAGCAGCTTTATCATTGAGACCTACAATGAGCAGTTCTTC.

The chain carries TRBV7-9 and TRBJ1-1; D is undetermined. V was cut by 4 bases and J by 7 bases, with 10 bases left in between. CDR3 size: 12 residues. CDR1 and CDR2 from the germline V gene are SEHNR and FQNEAQ (reference sequence). The CDR3 loop is CASSSWVGEAFF. In nucleotides, the CDR3 is TGTGCCAGCAGCTCCTGGGTCGGTGAAGCTTTCTTT.

The J gene is TRBJ2-1, the V gene TRBV30; weak D call: TRBD2 (5 bases). V was clipped by 2 bases and J by 9 bases, with 14 bases between them. The CDR3 covers 13 residues. The germline CDR1 and CDR2 sequences are GTSNPN and SVGIG (reference sequence). The CDR3 DNA reads TGTGCCTGGAGTCCAGACTACTCAAGTGAGCAGTTCTTC. The encoded protein is CAWSPDYSSEQFF.

The CDR3, as DNA: TGTGCCAGCAGGTTGGACAGGGAGGAGACCCAGTACTTC. Its protein product is CASRLDREETQYF. This chain uses TRBV7-3 with TRBJ2-5, with TRBD1 matching over 8 bases. The V and J ends lost 6 bases and 5 bases, in that order; junction bases with no gene match: 5. Germline V gene sequence: CDR1 SGHTA, CDR2 FQGTGA. This CDR3 comprises 13 residues.

This sequence joins TRBV5-1 and TRBJ1-1, with a weak D call TRBD1 (5 bases). The V end was cut by 0 bases, the J end by 6 bases, with 18 bases between. Germline V gives CDR1 SGHRS, CDR2 YFSETQ. The CDR3 runs 16 residues. CDR3 bases: TGCGCCAGCAGCTTGGGCCCGACAGTGGATTTGTCTGAAGCTTTCTTT. This gives the protein CASSLGPTVDLSEAFF.

This clone has only one observation. The chain is built from TRBV21-1 and TRBJ2-5. TRBV21-1 is a listed pseudogene. The CDR3 runs 19 residues. The CDR3 DNA reads as TGTGCCAGCAGCAAAGATCAGACCCGGGGGCGACAGAGGGAAGAGACCCAGTACTTC. It is translated as CASSKDQTRGRQREETQYF.

This chain connects TRBV6-5 to TRBJ1-4; 8 nucleotides match TRBD1. With 6 bases clipped from V and 6 bases from J, the junction kept 6 bases outside the gene matches. CDR1 MNHEY and CDR2 SVGAGI come from the germline V gene. The CDR3 has 14 residues. The CDR3 DNA is TGTGCCAGCAGCCCCGGACAGGGAGATGAAAAACTGTTTTTT. It encodes CASSPGQGDEKLFF.